These 17 T cell receptor beta chains were all obtained from the same sample, sequenced in a study of blood T cell repertoires in COVID-19. Profiled with immunoSEQ multiplex PCR; TCRdb holds only in-frame clones, not every one. In the table there are about 160,000 clones, about four fifths of which are singletons. Sequences were obtained from PBMCs or T cells enriched from blood (not recorded which). The source of these receptors is a woman aged 55-75 years who had recovered from COVID-19.

This clone has just a few counts. The rearrangement joins TRBV7-2 to TRBJ2-4, with D possibly being TRBD1 (6 bases). Between the trimmed V and J ends, which lost 1 base and 7 bases, there was a span of 11 bases. The germline V gene encodes CDR1 SGHTA and CDR2 FQGNSA. This CDR3 is 14 amino acids long. The CDR3 nucleotides are TGTGCCAGCAGCTTAGGGAGGACAGCGAACATTCAGTACTTC. Its protein is CASSLGRTANIQYF.

The chain recombines TRBV12-3 or TRBV12-4 with TRBJ2-1; D is unresolved. Between the trimmed V and J ends, which lost 1 base and 8 bases, there was a span of 9 bases. The CDR3 covers 13 residues. The CDR3 is CASSLVPVDEQFF. CDR3 nucleotide sequence: TGTGCCAGCAGTTTAGTACCCGTAGATGAGCAGTTCTTC.

In DNA form, the CDR3 reads TGTGCCAGCTCACCCTTCAGTGGCAGGGAGGGGATGGATGGCTACACCTTC. Translated: CASSPFSGREGMDGYTF. The chain joins TRBV18 to TRBJ1-2; D is perhaps TRBD1 (5 bases). CDR3 length: 17 residues. CDR1 and CDR2 from the germline V gene are KGHSH and LQKENI. The V and J ends lost 3 bases and 6 bases respectively, with 23 bases between them.

The chain uses TRBV3-1 (or the pseudogene TRBV3-2) and TRBJ2-3; D call uncertain. CDR1 is LGHDT, CDR2 YNNKEL, per germline (reference sequence). The CDR3 contains 15 residues. Trimming stripped 4 bases from V and 4 bases from J, with 15 bases between. The DNA of the CDR3 is TGTGCCAGCAGCCGACTCCCACAAACCCCAGATACGCAGTATTTT. It translates to CASSRLPQTPDTQYF.

The J gene is TRBJ1-5, the V gene TRBV9; 8 nucleotides line up with TRBD1. The germline V gene has CDR1 SGDLS and CDR2 YYNGEE. The length of the CDR3 is 15 residues. V lost 3 bases and J lost 5; bases outside the gene matches: 7. The CDR3, as DNA: TGTGCCAGCAGCGCCGGACAGGGCAACGATCAGCCCCAGCATTTT. As protein: CASSAGQGNDQPQHF.

The rearrangement uses TRBV19 and TRBJ1-1, with D perhaps TRBD1 (5 bases). V lost 1 base, J lost 7 bases, and 7 bases lay in between. The CDR3 loop spans 12 amino acids. Germline values: CDR1 LNHDA, CDR2 SQIVND (reference sequence). DNA for the CDR3: TGTGCCAGTAGTATAGGGCAGGGTGAAGCTTTCTTT. Encoded protein: CASSIGQGEAFF.

The genes are TRBV6-5 and TRBJ1-4; a possible D gene is TRBD1 (5 bases). Trimming shortened V by 6 bases and J by 7 bases, and 12 bases separated the two germline ends. The CDR3 sequence is 13 residues long. From germline, CDR1 is MNHEY and CDR2 SVGAGI. The CDR3: CASSPEGPEKLFF. The DNA of the CDR3 is TGTGCCAGCAGCCCGGAGGGGCCTGAAAAACTGTTTTTT.

The chain links TRBV6-4 to TRBJ2-1; 7 bases are shared with TRBD1. CDR1 and CDR2 from the germline V gene are MRHNA and SNTAGT. The CDR3 sequence is 13 residues long. V dropped 6 bases and J dropped 9; count of bases not matched to a gene: 8. For the CDR3, the DNA is TGTGCCAGCAGGGGACAGTCCAATGGTGAGCAGTTCTTC. Encoded protein: CASRGQSNGEQFF.

J is TRBJ2-7 and V is TRBV3-1 (or the pseudogene TRBV3-2); D call uncertain. The CDR3 is made up of 14 amino acids. From germline, CDR1 is LGHDT and CDR2 YNNKEL (reference sequence). The V end lost 3 bases, the J end lost 0 bases, and 9 bases lay between the germline ends. The CDR3 DNA is TGTGCCAGCAGCCAGACCGACAACTCCTACGAGCAGTACTTC. Its translation is CASSQTDNSYEQYF.

V and J are TRBV13 and TRBJ2-5; D is uncertain. Germline CDR1 reads PRHDT; CDR2 reads FYEKMQ (reference sequence). Trimming pared 3 bases from V and 5 bases from J, leaving 7 bases between. The CDR3 contains 12 residues. The DNA of the CDR3 is TGTGCCAGCAGCTTGGGCGTGGAGACCCAGTACTTC. Protein: CASSLGVETQYF.

V usage is TRBV12-1 and J usage is TRBJ1-3; the D segment call TRBD1 is taken from the table without a DNA check. TRBV12-1 is given as a pseudogene. The CDR3 is 18 residues long. The CDR3 here is CASSFDLQGQAAGNTIYF. Written as DNA, the CDR3 is TGTGCCAGCAGCTTTGACCTACAGGGACAGGCGGCTGGAAACACCATATATTTT.

This clone has just a few counts. The chain is built from TRBV9 and TRBJ2-1; 10 bases map to TRBD2. The CDR3 is made up of 17 amino acids. Germline CDR1 reads SGDLS; CDR2 reads YYNGEE. V gave up 0 bases and J gave up 7 bases; unmatched junction bases: 10. DNA of the CDR3: TGTGCCAGCAGCGTAGAAGGTAGCGGGGGGCCAGGGAATGAGCAGTTCTTC. Its protein is CASSVEGSGGPGNEQFF. The whole variable domain, filled in from reference TRBV9 and TRBJ2-1, reads DSGVTQTPKHLITATGQRVTLRCSPRSGDLSVYWYQQSLDQGLQFLIQYYNGEERAKGNILERFSAQQFPDLHSELNLSSLELGDSALYFCASSVEGSGGPGNEQFFGPGTRLTVL.

This clone was counted between two and nine times. The V call is TRBV10-2, the J call TRBJ2-5; D is undetermined. CDR1 and CDR2 (germline): WSHSY, SAAADI. The V and J ends lost 6 bases and 5 bases respectively, with 7 bases between them. The CDR3 extends over 11 amino acids. The CDR3 loop is CASSAAETQYF. The CDR3 DNA follows: TGCGCCAGCAGCGCAGCGGAGACCCAGTACTTC.

This clone was counted only a few times. J is TRBJ2-7 and V is TRBV3-1 (or the pseudogene TRBV3-2), with TRBD2 as a possible D gene (5 bases). The CDR3 consists of 15 residues. With 5 bases removed from V and 0 bases from J, the gap between germline ends came to 14 bases. Germline CDR1 and CDR2: LGHDT and YNNKEL (reference sequence). In DNA, the CDR3 is TGTGCCAGCAGCAATTCTTATACTAGCTCCTACGAGCAGTACTTC. This translates into CASSNSYTSSYEQYF.

The rearrangement uses TRBV6-5 and TRBJ2-3, with 7 nucleotides matching TRBD2. V shed 0 bases and J 5 bases; nucleotides not matched to a gene: 8. This CDR3 spans 16 amino acids. Germline-derived CDR1 and CDR2 are MNHEY and SVGAGI. CDR3 amino acids: CASSYSSGEVGDTQYF. As DNA, the CDR3 is TGTGCCAGCAGTTACTCGAGCGGGGAGGTAGGAGATACGCAGTATTTT.

The chain links TRBV4-2 to TRBJ2-7; D is undetermined. The germline V and J ends were trimmed by 1 base and 1 base, with 8 bases remaining between them. Germline CDR1 reads LGHNA; CDR2 reads YNFKEQ. The CDR3 extends over 14 amino acids. The CDR3 spells CASSQGSVSYEQYF. As DNA, the CDR3 is TGTGCCAGCAGCCAAGGCTCGGTGTCCTACGAGCAGTACTTC.

The V call is TRBV12-3 or TRBV12-4, the J call TRBJ2-7; D unresolved. Trimming stripped 6 bases from V and 4 bases from J, with 7 bases between. The length of the CDR3 is 11 residues. The CDR3 loop reads CASRTQYEQYF. The CDR3 bases are TGTGCCAGCAGGACACAGTACGAGCAGTACTTC.